What follows is one T cell receptor (beta chain) and its context. These data come from a study of blood T cell repertoires in COVID-19. Study-level information: From the United States, Italy and Spain came samples of acute and convalescent COVID-19. The cDNA or gDNA used as material had been derived from T cells, B-cell-depleted T cells, or PBMCs.

The authors' processing: From reference gene primer amplification, estimates of nucleated cell counts were derived. Data came from immunoSEQ multiplex PCR; TCRdb stores just in-frame clones and leaves some out. V, J and clone size derive from that table, while D and trimming were established from the DNA sequence. The sample has fewer than 350,000 clones; about four fifths are singletons. In germline, CDR1 is SGHDT, CDR2 YYEEEE. Trimming cost V 4 bases and J 4 bases; bases outside gene matches: 13. This CDR3 comprises 16 residues. Input material: peripheral blood. The TCR originated in an older woman with active or convalescent COVID-19. This chain links TRBV5-6 with TRBJ1-1; 7 bases are shared with TRBD1. In DNA, the CDR3 is TGTGCCAGCAGCGGCACAGGGGCGGCTGAAGGCACTGAAGCTTTCTTT. It translates to CASSGTGAAEGTEAFF.